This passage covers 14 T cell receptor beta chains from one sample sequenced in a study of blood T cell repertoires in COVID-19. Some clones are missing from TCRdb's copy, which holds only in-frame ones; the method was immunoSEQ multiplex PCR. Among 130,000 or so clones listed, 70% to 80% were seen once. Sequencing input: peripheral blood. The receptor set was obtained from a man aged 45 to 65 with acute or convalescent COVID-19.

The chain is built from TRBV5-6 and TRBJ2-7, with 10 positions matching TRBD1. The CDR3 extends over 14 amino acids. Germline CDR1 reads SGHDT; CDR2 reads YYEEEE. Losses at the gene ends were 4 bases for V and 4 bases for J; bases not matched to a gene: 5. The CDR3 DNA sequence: TGTGCCAGCAGCGAGGGGACAGGGGTTTACGAGCAGTACGTC. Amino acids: CASSEGTGVYEQYV.

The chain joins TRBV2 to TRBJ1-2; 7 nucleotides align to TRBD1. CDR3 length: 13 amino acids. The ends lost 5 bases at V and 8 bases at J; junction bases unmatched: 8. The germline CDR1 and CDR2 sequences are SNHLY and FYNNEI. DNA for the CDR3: TGTGCCAGCAGTCCCGAGACAGGGATGGGCTACACCTTC. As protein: CASSPETGMGYTF.

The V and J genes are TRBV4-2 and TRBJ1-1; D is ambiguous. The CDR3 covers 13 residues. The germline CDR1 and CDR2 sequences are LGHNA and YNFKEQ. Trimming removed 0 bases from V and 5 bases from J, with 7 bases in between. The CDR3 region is CASSQDITTEAFF. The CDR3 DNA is TGTGCCAGCAGCCAAGACATTACTACTGAAGCTTTCTTT.

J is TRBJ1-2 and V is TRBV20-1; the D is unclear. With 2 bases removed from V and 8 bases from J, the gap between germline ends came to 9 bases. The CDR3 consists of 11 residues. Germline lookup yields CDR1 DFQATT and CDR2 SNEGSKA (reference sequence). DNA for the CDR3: TGCAGTGCTAGACTTCCTGAGGGCTACACCTTC. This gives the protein CSARLPEGYTF.

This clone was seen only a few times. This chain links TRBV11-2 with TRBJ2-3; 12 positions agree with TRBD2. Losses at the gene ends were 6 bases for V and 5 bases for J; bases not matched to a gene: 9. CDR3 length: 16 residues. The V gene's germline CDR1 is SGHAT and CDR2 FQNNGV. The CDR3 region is CASRPGLAGNRDTQYF. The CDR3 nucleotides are TGTGCCAGCAGGCCAGGACTAGCGGGGAATCGAGATACGCAGTATTTT.

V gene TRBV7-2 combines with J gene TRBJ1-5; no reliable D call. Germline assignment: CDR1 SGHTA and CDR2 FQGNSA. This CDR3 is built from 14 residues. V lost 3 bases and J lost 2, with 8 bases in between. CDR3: CASSFRSGNQPQHF. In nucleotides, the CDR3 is TGTGCCAGCAGCTTCCGGAGTGGCAATCAGCCCCAGCATTTT.

CDR3 sequence (DNA): TGTGCCAGCAGCCATCTGACAGGGGGATGGACCGGGGAGCTGTTTTTT. It encodes CASSHLTGGWTGELFF. The chain joins TRBV27 to TRBJ2-2, with TRBD1 identical over 9 bases. From germline, CDR1 is MNHEY and CDR2 SMNVEV (reference sequence). V trimming: 6 bases; J trimming: 5 bases; junction bases outside the gene matches: 10. CDR3 size: 16 residues.

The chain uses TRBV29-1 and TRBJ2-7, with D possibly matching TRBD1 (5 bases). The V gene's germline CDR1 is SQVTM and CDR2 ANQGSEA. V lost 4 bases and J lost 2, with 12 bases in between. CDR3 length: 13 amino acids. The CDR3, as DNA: TGCAGCGTTGCCCAGGGTACTACCTACGAGCAGTACTTC. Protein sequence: CSVAQGTTYEQYF.

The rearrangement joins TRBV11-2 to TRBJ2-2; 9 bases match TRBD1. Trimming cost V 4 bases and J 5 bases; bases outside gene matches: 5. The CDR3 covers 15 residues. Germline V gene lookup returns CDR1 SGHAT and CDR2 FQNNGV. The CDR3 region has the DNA TGTGCCAGCAGCTCGAACAGGGGGCGAACCGGGGAGCTGTTTTTT. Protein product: CASSSNRGRTGELFF.

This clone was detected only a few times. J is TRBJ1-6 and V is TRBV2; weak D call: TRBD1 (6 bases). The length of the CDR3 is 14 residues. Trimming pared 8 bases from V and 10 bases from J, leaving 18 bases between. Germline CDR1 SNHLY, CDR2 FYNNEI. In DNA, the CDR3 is TGTGCCAGCCGACCCGGGACACAGGGATCACCCCTCCACTTT. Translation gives CASRPGTQGSPLHF.

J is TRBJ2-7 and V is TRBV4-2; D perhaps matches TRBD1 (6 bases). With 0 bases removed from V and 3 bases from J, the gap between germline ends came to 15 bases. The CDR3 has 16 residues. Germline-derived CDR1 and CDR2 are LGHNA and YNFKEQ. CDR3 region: CASSQDRTESHYEQYF. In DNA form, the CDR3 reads TGTGCCAGCAGCCAAGATCGGACAGAATCCCACTACGAGCAGTACTTC.

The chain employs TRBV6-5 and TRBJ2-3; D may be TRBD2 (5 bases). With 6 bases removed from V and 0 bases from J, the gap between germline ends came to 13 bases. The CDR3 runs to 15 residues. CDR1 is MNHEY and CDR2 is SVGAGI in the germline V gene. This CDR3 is CASRFRAESTDTQYF. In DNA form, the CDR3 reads TGTGCCAGCAGGTTTCGAGCGGAGAGCACAGATACGCAGTATTTT.

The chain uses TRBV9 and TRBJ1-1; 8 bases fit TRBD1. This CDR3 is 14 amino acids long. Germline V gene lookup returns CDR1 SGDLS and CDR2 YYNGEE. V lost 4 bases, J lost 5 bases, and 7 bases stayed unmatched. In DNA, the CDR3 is TGTGCCAGCAGCCCCAGGGGGCAGGGAACTGAAGCTTTCTTT. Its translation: CASSPRGQGTEAFF.

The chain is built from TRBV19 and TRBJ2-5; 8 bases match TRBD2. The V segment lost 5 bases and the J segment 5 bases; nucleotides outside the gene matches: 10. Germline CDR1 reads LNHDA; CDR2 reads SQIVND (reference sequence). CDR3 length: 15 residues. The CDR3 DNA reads TGTGCCAGTAGTCGGTTAGCGGGGCAAGGGGAGACCCAGTACTTC. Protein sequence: CASSRLAGQGETQYF.